This T cell receptor beta chain was sequenced during a study of blood T cell repertoires in COVID-19. Overall study: The United States, Italy and Spain provided the acute and convalescent COVID-19 samples. PBMCs, B-cell-depleted T cells, or T cells were the source of the cDNA or gDNA that made up the material.

This CDR3 contains 16 residues. CDR1 is SEHNR, CDR2 FQNEAQ, per germline (reference sequence). V lost 4 bases and J lost 4; bases outside the gene matches: 7. Source study methods: Nucleated cell counts were estimated from reference gene primer amplification. Clones were sequenced by immunoSEQ multiplex PCR, and TCRdb holds only the in-frame ones, with some missing. That table furnishes V, J and clone size, whereas the DNA furnished D and trimming. The sample holds around 78,000 clones, roughly 88% seen once. The chain combines TRBV7-9 with TRBJ2-2, with TRBD2 matching over 9 bases. The clonotype was recovered from a human donor in a cohort sampled during active COVID-19. Sequences were obtained from peripheral blood. CDR3 sequence reads: CASSSTFSGGTGELFF. CDR3 bases: TGTGCCAGCAGCTCAACCTTTAGCGGGGGCACCGGGGAGCTGTTTTTT. The full variable domain, in which reference TRBV7-9 and TRBJ2-2 provide the parts outside the CDR3, is DTGVSQNPRHKITKRGQNVTFRCDPISEHNRLYWYRQTLGQGPEFLTYFQNEAQLEKSRLLSDRFSAERPKGSFSTLEIQRTEQGDSAMYLCASSSTFSGGTGELFFGEGSRLTVL.